This T cell receptor (beta chain) was identified in a study of T cell responses to AZD1222 COVID-19 vaccine. Overall study results and limits: Baseline serostatus was positive in only a handful of AZD1222 recipients. Spike-wide coverage was observed for vaccine-associated CD4 TCRs, with dominant responses at 160-218 and 743-854. Repertoires were collected only later (after the peak T cell response had occurred).

Comments on this clone: Its specificity is unknown.

The data were produced by immunoSEQ multiplex PCR, yet TCRdb's version contains in-frame clones alone and is incomplete. Seen here are around 130,000 clones, 75% to 90% observed once, and the top ten hold around 3.1%. V lost 0 bases to trimming and J lost 4 bases, with 9 bases between them. CDR1 and CDR2 (germline): KGHSH, LQKENI. The CDR3 is made up of 14 amino acids. The sequence derives from an adult in good health. The specimen comprised peripheral blood, sampled on day 0 of AZD1222 vaccination. This chain links TRBV18 with TRBJ1-2; D may be TRBD1 (5 bases). The CDR3 loop is CASSPPGRLYGYTF. The CDR3 coding sequence is TGTGCCAGCTCACCACCGGGACGGCTCTATGGCTACACCTTC.